The clone carrying this T cell receptor (beta chain) was picked up many times. What it binds is not known. The sample comes from a study of CD8 T cells in ankylosing spondylitis. Study-wide results and caveats: In the blood and synovial fluid of reactive arthritis, some motif variants had been previously reported. Relatively rare in peripheral blood, disease-linked clones were also CD8+. Made up of about eight highly homologous variants, a TCR beta motif appeared characteristic of ankylosing spondylitis blood.

The CDR3 is 14 residues long. The V end was cut by 5 bases, the J end by 2 bases, with 13 bases between. 5'-RACE, quantitative and with molecular barcodes, yielded the TCR beta libraries. TCRdb re-derived calls from the 5' RACE reads in MiXCR, one entry per CDR3 protein. The sample comprises approximately 240,000 distinct CDR3 sequences, over 9.5% of which are singletons, and less than 3% rests with the top ten. The chain combines TRBV12-3 or TRBV12-4 with TRBJ2-7; perhaps TRBD1 as D (5 bases). The sequencing input was blood, either unsorted or a sorted T cell fraction (not recorded which). The origin of this receptor is a male donor with ankylosing spondylitis or in good health (not recorded which). CDR3 loop: CASSQQDGAYEQYF. The CDR3 nucleotides read TGTGCCAGCAGTCAACAGGACGGCGCCTACGAGCAGTACTTC.